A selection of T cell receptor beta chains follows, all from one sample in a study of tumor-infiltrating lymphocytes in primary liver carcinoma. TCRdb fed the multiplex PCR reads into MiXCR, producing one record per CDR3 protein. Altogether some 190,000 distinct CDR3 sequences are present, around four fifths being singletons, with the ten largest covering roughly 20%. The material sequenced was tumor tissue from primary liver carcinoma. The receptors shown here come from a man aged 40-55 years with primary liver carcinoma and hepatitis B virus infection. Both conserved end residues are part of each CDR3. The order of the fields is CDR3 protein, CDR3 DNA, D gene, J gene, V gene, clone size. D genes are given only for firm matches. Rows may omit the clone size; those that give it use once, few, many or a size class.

CDR3: CVSSLEPSGSWVQQYF; DNA: TGTGTCAGCAGCTTAGAACCTAGTGGGAGCTGGGTCCAGCAGTACTTC; D: .; J: TRBJ2-7; V: TRBV11-2; size: .
CDR3: CASSLCRTGENEQYF; DNA: TGTGCCAGCAGCTTATGCAGGACAGGGGAAAACGAACAGTACTTC; D: TRBD1; J: TRBJ2-7; V: TRBV11-2; size: .
CDR3: CAIRHGVTSYEQYF; DNA: TGTGCCATACGACACGGGGTGACTTCCTACGAGCAGTACTTC; D: .; J: TRBJ2-7; V: TRBV11-3; size: .
CDR3: CASALGRTHMQYF; DNA: TGTGCTAGTGCCTTAGGTAGGACACATATGCAGTATTTT; D: .; J: TRBJ2-3; V: TRBV12-5; size: .
CDR3: CASSPDLQGTYNEQFF; DNA: TGTGCCAGCTCACCGGACTTGCAGGGGACCTACAATGAGCAGTTCTTC; D: .; J: TRBJ2-1; V: TRBV18; size: few
CDR3: CRAGWGNHEQYF; DNA: TGCAGAGCAGGTTGGGGTAATCACGAGCAGTATTTC; D: .; J: TRBJ2-7; V: TRBV29-1; size: .
CDR3: CAGSPIALDMQYF; DNA: TGTGCCGGCTCACCCATAGCGTTGGATATGCAGTATTTT; D: .; J: TRBJ2-3; V: TRBV18; size: .
CDR3: CASSSKGLAGGNYYNEQFF; DNA: TGCGCCAGCAGCTCAAAGGGTCTAGCGGGAGGGAACTATTACAATGAGCAGTTCTTC; D: TRBD2; J: TRBJ2-1; V: TRBV5-1; size: .
CDR3: CASERTGPYERYF; DNA: TGTGCCAGTGAGAGGACCGGTCCCTACGAGCGGTACTTC; D: .; J: TRBJ2-7; V: TRBV12-5; size: once
CDR3: CASSEVVTGELFF; DNA: TGTGCCAGCAGTGAAGTCGTCACCGGGGAGCTGTTTTTT; D: .; J: TRBJ2-2; V: TRBV2; size: few
CDR3: CASSLGPFNEHFF; DNA: TGTGCCAGCAGTTTGGGCCCCTTCAATGAGCATTTCTTT; D: .; J: TRBJ2-1; V: TRBV28; size: .
CDR3: CASCQEAGWAYNEQFF; DNA: TGTGCCAGCTGCCAAGAAGCGGGCTGGGCCTACAATGAGCAGTTCTTC; D: .; J: TRBJ2-1; V: TRBV4-2; size: .
CDR3: CASSVNRVADTEAFF; DNA: TGCGCCAGCAGCGTAAACAGGGTGGCGGACACTGAAGCTTTCTTT; D: .; J: TRBJ1-1; V: TRBV5-1; size: many
CDR3: CASRGSEQDVNYGYSF; DNA: TGTGCCAGCAGGGGAAGTGAACAGGACGTTAACTATGGCTACAGCTTC; D: .; J: TRBJ1-2; V: TRBV6-2/TRBV6-3; size: .
CDR3: CDSSDLLGTSSGNTIYF; DNA: TGTGACAGCAGTGATCTGTTAGGGACCTCCTCCGGAAACACCATATATTTT; D: .; J: TRBJ1-3; V: TRBV6-1; size: once
CDR3: CASSSTGINEELFF; DNA: TGTGCCAGCAGCTCGACAGGGATCAACGAGGAGCTGTTTTTT; D: TRBD1; J: TRBJ2-2; V: TRBV7-9; size: .
CDR3: CASKASGRNDQFF; DNA: TGTGCCAGCAAAGCTAGCGGGAGAAATGATCAGTTCTTC; D: TRBD2; J: TRBJ2-1; V: TRBV6-2/TRBV6-3; size: .
CDR3: CVSSKDPRSRAYKQYF; DNA: TGTGTCAGCAGTAAGGACCCGCGGAGCCGGGCCTACAAGCAGTACTTC; D: .; J: TRBJ2-7; V: TRBV6-7; size: .
CDR3: CASSSIVGAGAGDTQYF; DNA: TGCGCCAGCAGCTCGATCGTGGGGGCGGGAGCTGGAGATACGCAGTATTTT; D: .; J: TRBJ2-3; V: TRBV5-1; size: .
CDR3: CASSSAYRNTEAFF; DNA: TGTGCCAGCAGTTCGGCATATAGGAACACCGAAGCTTTCTTT; D: .; J: TRBJ1-1; V: TRBV12-3/TRBV12-4; size: .
CDR3: CASSPWDRGGYEQYF; DNA: TGTGCCAGCAGCCCCTGGGACAGGGGAGGTTACGAGCAGTACTTC; D: TRBD1; J: TRBJ2-7; V: TRBV4-2; size: .
CDR3: CASIPPTSGRNTDTQYF; DNA: TGTGCCAGCATTCCCCCAACTAGCGGGAGAAATACAGATACGCAGTATTTT; D: TRBD2; J: TRBJ2-3; V: TRBV12-3/TRBV12-4; size: .
CDR3: CASSSRNEQLF; DNA: TGTGCCAGCAGCTCTCGCAATGAGCAGTTATTC; D: .; J: TRBJ2-1; V: TRBV12-3/TRBV12-4; size: .
CDR3: CASSLGQLCPGRNTEAFF; DNA: TGTGCCAGCAGCTTAGGCCAACTCTGTCCGGGACGGAACACTGAAGCTTTCTTT; D: .; J: TRBJ1-1; V: TRBV7-9; size: .
CDR3: CASSQVTSEYNGQFF; DNA: TGTGCCAGCAGTCAAGTGACTAGCGAGTACAATGGGCAGTTCTTC; D: TRBD2; J: TRBJ2-1; V: TRBV4-2; size: .
CDR3: CAINLQGGDSYEHYF; DNA: TGTGCCATCAACTTACAGGGGGGTGACTCCTACGAGCATTACTTC; D: TRBD1; J: TRBJ2-7; V: TRBV10-3; size: once
CDR3: CASSSGVSNIEQFF; DNA: TGTGCCAGCAGCTCAGGTGTCTCGAACATTGAGCAGTTCTTC; D: .; J: TRBJ2-1; V: TRBV11-3; size: .
CDR3: CSICDYEYTF; DNA: TGCAGCATTTGTGATTATGAGTACACCTTC; D: .; J: TRBJ1-2; V: TRBV29-1; size: .
CDR3: CASSPELGRQKTQYF; DNA: TGTGCCAGCAGTCCGGAACTGGGACGGCAAAAGACCCAGTACTTC; D: .; J: TRBJ2-5; V: TRBV6-2/TRBV6-3; size: .
CDR3: CASCLSWDSTDTQYF; DNA: TGTGCCAGCTGTTTGTCGTGGGATAGCACAGATACGCAGTATTTT; D: .; J: TRBJ2-3; V: TRBV11-1; size: .
CDR3: CASSLGRSNQPQHF; DNA: TGTGCCAGCAGCTTGGGCAGGAGCAATCAGCCCCAACATTTT; D: .; J: TRBJ1-5; V: TRBV13; size: .
CDR3: CASRPTEYGYTF; DNA: TGTGCCAGCAGGCCAACAGAGTATGGCTACACCTTC; D: .; J: TRBJ1-2; V: TRBV6-2/TRBV6-3; size: .
CDR3: CGSSLDNNERFF; DNA: TGTGGCAGCAGTTTAGATAACAATGAGCGGTTCTTC; D: .; J: TRBJ2-1; V: TRBV12-3/TRBV12-4; size: .
CDR3: CASNFSVRRTYTQYF; DNA: TGTGCCAGCAACTTTAGCGTGAGGCGGACATATACGCAGTATTTT; D: .; J: TRBJ2-3; V: TRBV11-1; size: .
CDR3: CASRFYDTGGQPQHF; DNA: TGTGCCAGCAGATTTTATGATACAGGGGGGCAGCCCCAGCATTTT; D: TRBD1; J: TRBJ1-5; V: TRBV5-5; size: .
CDR3: CSVQAEPAGGNQPQHF; DNA: TGCAGCGTCCAGGCAGAGCCAGCCGGAGGGAATCAGCCCCAACATTTT; D: .; J: TRBJ1-5; V: TRBV29-1; size: .
CDR3: CASTWGLLTGELFF; DNA: TGTGCCAGCACCTGGGGACTTCTAACCGGGGAGCTGTTTTTT; D: .; J: TRBJ2-2; V: TRBV5-4; size: .
CDR3: CVSSHRSTPGVTQYF; DNA: TGTGTCAGCAGCCACCGGTCAACCCCAGGGGTGACCCAGTACTTC; D: .; J: TRBJ2-5; V: TRBV11-2; size: .
CDR3: CATETERHYEQYF; DNA: TGTGCCACCGAGACAGAGCGCCACTACGAGCAGTACTTC; D: .; J: TRBJ2-7; V: TRBV6-1; size: .
CDR3: CSVRQGSCNYEQYF; DNA: TGCAGCGTCAGACAGGGGAGTTGTAACTACGAGCAGTACTTC; D: TRBD1; J: TRBJ2-7; V: TRBV29-1; size: once
CDR3: CARSLVRHPGGQYF; DNA: TGTGCCAGGAGCTTAGTCCGACACCCCGGGGGGCAGTACTTC; D: .; J: TRBJ2-7; V: TRBV7-8; size: once
CDR3: CVSSQDSNQPQHF; DNA: TGTGTCAGCAGTCAAGACAGCAATCAGCCCCAGCATTTT; D: .; J: TRBJ1-5; V: TRBV6-1; size: .
CDR3: CASGSALNTGELLF; DNA: TGTGCCAGCGGCTCAGCCCTTAACACCGGGGAGCTGTTATTT; D: .; J: TRBJ2-2; V: TRBV5-8; size: .
CDR3: CASSYIAGAGETQYF; DNA: TGCGCCAGCAGCTATATAGCGGGAGCCGGAGAGACCCAGTACTTC; D: TRBD2; J: TRBJ2-5; V: TRBV5-1; size: many
CDR3: CANSLVGVTGSNQPQLF; DNA: TGTGCCAACAGCTTAGTAGGGGTAACAGGGAGCAATCAGCCCCAGCTCTTT; D: .; J: TRBJ1-5; V: TRBV11-2; size: once
CDR3: CTSSDGTDTGELFF; DNA: TGCACCAGCTCCGACGGCACAGATACAGGGGAGCTGTTTTTT; D: .; J: TRBJ2-2; V: TRBV10-1; size: .
CDR3: CASSPAGIVSYEQYF; DNA: TGTGCCAGCAGTCCCGCAGGGATAGTATCCTACGAGCAGTACTTC; D: .; J: TRBJ2-7; V: TRBV6-5; size: once
CDR3: CASTKTGSYGYTF; DNA: TGTGCCAGCACTAAGACAGGGAGCTATGGCTACACCTTC; D: TRBD1; J: TRBJ1-2; V: TRBV12-3/TRBV12-4; size: .
CDR3: CATSDIQGANNEQFF; DNA: TGTGCCACCAGTGATATTCAGGGAGCGAACAATGAGCAGTTCTTC; D: .; J: TRBJ2-1; V: TRBV24-1; size: many
CDR3: CAYKDPRDRGFYGYTF; DNA: TGTGCCTACAAAGACCCCCGGGACAGGGGGTTCTATGGCTACACCTTC; D: TRBD1; J: TRBJ1-2; V: TRBV30; size: many
CDR3: CASSPRQGDNTGELFF; DNA: TGTGCCAGCAGCCCCAGACAGGGGGATAACACCGGGGAGCTGTTTTTT; D: TRBD1; J: TRBJ2-2; V: TRBV7-9; size: many
CDR3: CASRIGSVVMATWELFF; DNA: TGTGCCAGCAGGATCGGGTCCGTGGTTATGGCCACCTGGGAACTGTTTTTT; D: .; J: TRBJ2-2; V: TRBV6-1; size: .
CDR3: CASSLRAQAFVQRAYNEQSF; DNA: TGTGCCAGCAGCTTAAGGGCCCAGGCGTTTGTGCAGCGTGCCTACAATGAGCAGTCCTTC; D: .; J: TRBJ2-1; V: TRBV7-3; size: .
CDR3: CASCTCLTTEAFF; DNA: TGTGCCAGCTGCACATGTTTGACCACTGAAGCTTTCTTT; D: .; J: TRBJ1-1; V: TRBV11-3; size: .
CDR3: CASSLWGKAAGELFF; DNA: TGTGCCAGCAGCTTGTGGGGCAAAGCCGCCGGGGAGCTGTTTTTT; D: .; J: TRBJ2-2; V: TRBV5-6; size: .